This entry describes one T cell receptor beta chain. The target antigen is unknown. The method was immunoSEQ multiplex PCR; TCRdb's version includes in-frame clones alone and lacks a portion of them. The sample records under 200,000 clones, around 86% being singletons. The record originates from a study of T cell responses to AZD1222 COVID-19 vaccine. The CDR3 loop spans 15 amino acids. Germline CDR1 and CDR2: SGDLS and YYNGEE. V was shortened by 2 bases and J by 8 bases, with 17 bases between the two germline ends. Overall study results and limits: Donors were chiefly white British, with a greater number of females, and clonal diversity was perhaps underestimated.

The source of this sequence is an adult in good health. This rearrangement joins TRBV9 to TRBJ2-1; tentative D call: TRBD2 (6 bases). The specimen comprised peripheral blood, sampled on day 0 of MenACWY control vaccination. CDR3 bases: TGTGCCAGCAGCGTGGAGGGAATTCGCAAGGATGAGCAGTTCTTC. This encodes CASSVEGIRKDEQFF.